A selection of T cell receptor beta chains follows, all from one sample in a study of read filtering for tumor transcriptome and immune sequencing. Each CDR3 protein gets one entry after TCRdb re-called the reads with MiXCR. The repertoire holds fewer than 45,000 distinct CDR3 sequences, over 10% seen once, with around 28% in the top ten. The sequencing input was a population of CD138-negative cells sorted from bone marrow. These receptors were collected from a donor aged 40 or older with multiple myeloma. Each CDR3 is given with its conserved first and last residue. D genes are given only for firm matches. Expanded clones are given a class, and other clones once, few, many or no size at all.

TGTGCCAGCAGCCAAGGATGGTGGGACGACAATGAGCAGTTCTTC CASSQGWWDDNEQFF TRBJ2-1 many NA TRBV14
TGTGCCAGCAAGGCTAGGGTCGACAACACCGGGGAGCTGTTTTTT CASKARVDNTGELFF TRBJ2-2 many NA TRBV6-6
TGTGCCAGTAGTAAGGGGACAGGGGGCGCTGGCACCGGGGAGCTGTTTTTT CASSKGTGGAGTGELFF TRBJ2-2 many TRBD1 TRBV19
TGTGCCAGCAGATCAACTAGCGGGGCAGATACGCAGTATTTT CASRSTSGADTQYF TRBJ2-3 many TRBD2 TRBV6-2/TRBV6-3
TGTGCCAGCAGCTTAGGGGTGGCAGGGGACTACGAGCAGTACTTC CASSLGVAGDYEQYF TRBJ2-7 many NA TRBV7-9
TGCAGCGTTAGGTCGGGGGGAGCTGGTCAGCCCCAGCATTTT CSVRSGGAGQPQHF TRBJ1-5 many NA TRBV29-1
TGTGCCAGCAGCCAAGTTGGGGGTCCCCCCTACGAGCAGTACTTC CASSQVGGPPYEQYF TRBJ2-7 NA NA TRBV14
TGCGCCAGCAGCTTGGCGACAGGGGCTGGTCAAGAGACCCAGTACTTC CASSLATGAGQETQYF TRBJ2-5 few TRBD1 TRBV5-1
TGCAGCGCTCGGGCAGGGCGAGAGACCCAGTACTTC CSARAGRETQYF TRBJ2-5 many NA TRBV29-1
TGTGCCAGTAGTCTCGGACAGGGAGGTCCAGATACGCAGTATTTT CASSLGQGGPDTQYF TRBJ2-3 many TRBD1 TRBV19
TGTGCCAGCAGTTTGGGGTTAGACATTCAGTACTTC CASSLGLDIQYF TRBJ2-4 NA NA TRBV12-3/TRBV12-4
TGTGCCAGCAGCTTATTAGGTCCAACAAATTACAATGAGCAGTTCTTC CASSLLGPTNYNEQFF TRBJ2-1 many NA TRBV7-9
TGTGCCAGCAGCTTTAACGCGGAGGAGTACAATGAGCAGTTCTTC CASSFNAEEYNEQFF TRBJ2-1 many NA TRBV11-1
TGTGCCTGGACAGTCACAGATACGCAGTATTTT CAWTVTDTQYF TRBJ2-3 many NA TRBV30
TGTGCCAGCAGTGGATTGACAGGGTACCAAGAGACCCAGTACTTC CASSGLTGYQETQYF TRBJ2-5 many TRBD1 TRBV28
TGTGCCAGCAGTTACTCGCCAAGCGGGAGGGTTCAGTACTTC CASSYSPSGRVQYF TRBJ2-7 NA TRBD2 TRBV6-5
TGCAGTGCTAGAGACCGACTCGAAAGCTCCTACAATGAGCAGTTCTTC CSARDRLESSYNEQFF TRBJ2-1 NA NA TRBV20-1
TGTGCCACCAGTGATTCCAGGGGACATTCCTGGGAGACCCAGTACTTC CATSDSRGHSWETQYF TRBJ2-5 few NA TRBV24-1
TGTGCCAGCAGTTTAGACAGTTCTAACACCGGGGAGCTGTTTTTT CASSLDSSNTGELFF TRBJ2-2 many NA TRBV6-5
TGTGCCAGTCTACGTACAGGGGGCTCCTACAATGAGCAGTTCTTC CASLRTGGSYNEQFF TRBJ2-1 many TRBD1 TRBV5-5
TGTGCCAGCAGCTTACTAGCGGGAGAATCGTTCTTC CASSLLAGESFF TRBJ2-1 NA TRBD2 TRBV7-9
TGCAGCGTGCAACTAGCGGCCAGCTCCTACGAGCAGTACTTC CSVQLAASSYEQYF TRBJ2-7 many TRBD2 TRBV29-1
TGCAGTGCTAGCGGCGGGCTTCTGGACGAGCAGTACTTC CSASGGLLDEQYF TRBJ2-7 few NA TRBV20-1
TGTGCCATCAGTTCAGGCGGGGAGCTGTTTTTT CAISSGGELFF TRBJ2-2 many NA TRBV10-3
TGCGCCAGCAGTCCCCACAGCGGGTCCTACGAGCAGTACTTC CASSPHSGSYEQYF TRBJ2-7 many NA TRBV5-1
TGCGCCAGCAGCCAAAGTACCGCCGGGAATGGCGGCTACACCTTC CASSQSTAGNGGYTF TRBJ1-2 many NA TRBV4-3
TGTGCCAGCAGCTTAGGAGTAGGTGGGCACGTCTGCAATGAGCAGTTCTTC CASSLGVGGHVCNEQFF TRBJ2-1 many NA TRBV7-4
TGTGCCAGCAGGAGTTTGGCGGTGAGGAGAGGGACGCAGTATTTT CASRSLAVRRGTQYF TRBJ2-3 many NA TRBV13
TGTGCCAGCTCACCCGATCTGGCAGGGACGAGCACTGAAGCTTTCTTT CASSPDLAGTSTEAFF TRBJ1-1 many NA TRBV18
TGCACCAGCAGGGGCGGTTTGGACACTGAAGCTTTCTTT CTSRGGLDTEAFF TRBJ1-1 NA NA TRBV5-1
TGTGCCAGCAGGAAAGGGACCGGTAGCAATCAGCCCCAGCATTTT CASRKGTGSNQPQHF TRBJ1-5 NA NA TRBV7-6
TGTGCCAGCAGTTTAGGGGGGACAGGGCGCAATGAGCAGTTCTTC CASSLGGTGRNEQFF TRBJ2-1 many TRBD1 TRBV28
TGTGCCAGCAGCTTACCTAGCGTCTACGAGCAGTACTTC CASSLPSVYEQYF TRBJ2-7 NA NA TRBV7-2
TGCAGTGCTAGACCGACGACAGGAAATGAAAAACTGTTTTTT CSARPTTGNEKLFF TRBJ1-4 NA NA TRBV20-1
TGTGCCAGCAGCTTAGCAGGGGCACAAAACACTGAAGCTTTCTTT CASSLAGAQNTEAFF TRBJ1-1 many NA TRBV11-2
TGTGCCAGCAGCCCGGGACAGGGGGCTGTTCAGCCCCAGCATTTT CASSPGQGAVQPQHF TRBJ1-5 many TRBD1 TRBV12-3/TRBV12-4
TGTGCCAGCAGCCCCGAAAGACTTTATGAGCAGTTCTTC CASSPERLYEQFF TRBJ2-1 many NA TRBV13
TGCAGCGTTGGAGGACTGAACACCGGGGAGCTGTTTTTT CSVGGLNTGELFF TRBJ2-2 many NA TRBV29-1
TGTGCCAGTAAGGTTGGAAGTAGCAATGAGCAGTTCTTC CASKVGSSNEQFF TRBJ2-1 many NA TRBV19
TGTGCCAGCAGCTTGGTAACTAGGATAGATACGCAGTATTTT CASSLVTRIDTQYF TRBJ2-3 many NA TRBV5-4
TGCAGTGCTCCTCGTGGGGGGGGCCAGCCCCAGCATTTT CSAPRGGGQPQHF TRBJ1-5 many NA TRBV20-1
TGCAGTGCTCCGGGTTCCACCATGGCCTCCTACGAGCAGTACTTC CSAPGSTMASYEQYF TRBJ2-7 many NA TRBV20-1
TGTGCCAGCTCCGACGGGAGGGGGCTATACAATGAGCAGTTCTTC CASSDGRGLYNEQFF TRBJ2-1 few NA TRBV7-8
TGTGCCAGCAGCAGGGGGCGCGGGGATACGCAGTATTTT CASSRGRGDTQYF TRBJ2-3 many TRBD1 TRBV7-2
TGTGCCAGCAGCACAGGGTGGAATCAGCCCCAGCATTTT CASSTGWNQPQHF TRBJ1-5 many NA TRBV27
TGTGCCAGCAGCCATGCCGGAGCCAAAAACATTCAGTACTTC CASSHAGAKNIQYF TRBJ2-4 many NA TRBV3-1
TGTGTCAGCAGCCCGAATCTAGGGATCCGAGATACGCAGTATTTT CVSSPNLGIRDTQYF TRBJ2-3 NA NA TRBV7-3
TGTGCCAGCAGTTCCCGACAGGGAGACCTCTCTGGGGCCAACGTCCTGACTTTC CASSSRQGDLSGANVLTF TRBJ2-6 many TRBD1 TRBV6-2/TRBV6-3
TGTGCCAGCAGCTTAGGCGAAGGGGTAAACGAGCAGTACTTC CASSLGEGVNEQYF TRBJ2-7 many NA TRBV7-2
TGCGCCAGCAGCCAGTCCGGGACAGGGCGAGAGACCCAGTACTTC CASSQSGTGRETQYF TRBJ2-5 NA TRBD1 TRBV4-1